The clone carrying this TCR beta chain came up a few times. Its antigen is unidentified. The data derive from a study of post-analysis software for immune sequencing data. Germline CDR1 reads SQVTM; CDR2 reads ANQGSEA. V gave up 4 bases and J gave up 5 bases, with 15 bases separating them. The CDR3 consists of 13 residues. Study-wide results and caveats: TRBV5-6, TRBV5-1 and TRBV20-1 were among five TRBV segments more frequent in patients than controls. The F measure placed samples prepared in the same batch into strongly shared clusters.

cDNA libraries of TCR beta carried unique molecular identifiers. TCRdb re-derived calls from the PCR reads in MiXCR, one entry per CDR3 protein. The sample includes fewer than 600,000 distinct CDR3 sequences, approximately 45% seen only once; the top ten take about 12%. The receptor was derived from a girl between 5 and 17 years old with multiple sclerosis. The sample taken for sequencing was blood. The gene calls are TRBV29-1 and TRBJ2-7; weak D call: TRBD1 (5 bases). CDR3 sequence (DNA): TGCAGCGTTGCAACGAGACAGACGAACGAGCAGTACTTC. Its protein is CSVATRQTNEQYF.